Presented here are 4 T cell receptor beta chains from one specimen sequenced in a study of blood T cells in healthy people across ages. A second PCR of about 7 to 12 cycles used a sample-barcoded 5' primer and a J-beta primer mix. TCRdb re-called the 5' RACE reads with MiXCR, one entry per CDR3 protein. The data hold about 680,000 distinct CDR3 sequences, with roughly 50% observed a single time. The material sequenced was blood. The source is a woman aged 55-69 years in good health.

In its sample, this clonotype was seen a few times. The rearrangement uses TRBV12-3 or TRBV12-4 and TRBJ2-3, with D maybe TRBD2 (6 bases). Between the trimmed V and J ends, which lost 5 bases and 10 bases, there was a span of 19 bases. The CDR3 runs 14 residues. CDR3 nucleotide sequence: TGTGCCAGCAGTGTCACCGGGACTGCTCGCCCGCAGTATTTT. Amino acids: CASSVTGTARPQYF.

The V and J genes are TRBV6-5 and TRBJ2-3; no firm D call. Germline CDR1 is MNHEY and CDR2 is SVGAGI. The V end was cut by 5 bases, the J end by 0 bases, with 9 bases between. This CDR3 region has 14 residues. CDR3 residues: CASSALDSTDTQYF. The CDR3 bases are TGTGCCAGCAGTGCGCTAGATAGCACAGATACGCAGTATTTT.

CDR3 amino acids: CASSLIVDTQYF. CDR3 nucleotide sequence: TGTGCCAGCAGCCTCATTGTAGATACGCAGTATTTT. V is TRBV11-2 and J is TRBJ2-3; unclear D gene. Germline V lookup: CDR1 SGHAT, CDR2 FQNNGV. Between the trimmed V and J ends, which lost 5 bases and 5 bases, there was a span of 8 bases. The CDR3 loop spans 12 amino acids.

V is TRBV29-1 and J is TRBJ2-5; D unclear. Trimming stripped 3 bases from V and 1 base from J, with 6 bases between. Germline V gene data show CDR1 as SQVTM and CDR2 as ANQGSEA. The CDR3 extends over 12 amino acids. This CDR3 is CSVEAGQETQYF. CDR3 sequence (DNA): TGCAGCGTTGAGGCAGGCCAAGAGACCCAGTACTTC.